The 10 T cell receptor beta chains given below trace back to one sample, sequenced in a study of cytomegalovirus exposure and HLA in healthy donors. PCR primers comprised 60 Vbeta and 13 Jbeta primers. Assay used: immunoSEQ multiplex PCR; TCRdb lists only in-frame clones, some missing. The sample holds some 200,000 clones, around 68% seen once. The specimen was PBMCs. The origin of the receptors is a man aged 40-55 years in good health and CMV-seronegative.

The chain combines TRBV7-8 with TRBJ2-7, with 9 bases matching TRBD1. This CDR3 region has 18 residues. The V segment lost 4 bases and the J segment 3 bases; nucleotides outside the gene matches: 16. Looked up from germline, CDR1 is SGHVS and CDR2 is FQNEAQ. The CDR3 reads CASSSWGSRDRVYYEQYF. As DNA, the CDR3 is TGTGCCAGCAGCTCCTGGGGGTCCCGGGACAGGGTATACTACGAGCAGTACTTC.

The chain recombines TRBV5-6 with TRBJ1-1; TRBD1 matches at 9 bases. Unmatched junction bases numbered 10, after V lost 3 bases and J lost 4 bases. This CDR3 region has 16 residues. The germline CDR1 and CDR2 sequences are SGHDT and YYEEEE. The DNA of the CDR3 is TGTGCCAGCAGCTCATTTGGACAGGGGTCGGGCACTGAAGCTTTCTTT. Translated, it gives CASSSFGQGSGTEAFF.

V usage is TRBV15 and J usage is TRBJ2-5, with 7 bases matching TRBD1. The J call may be incorrect, as the DNA end agrees better with TRBJ2-7. Germline CDR1 is LNHNV and CDR2 is YYDKDF (reference sequence). The CDR3 is 15 amino acids. The DNA of the CDR3 is TGTGCCACCAGCAGAGCACCGGGACAGCCCTACGAGCAGTACTTC. As protein: CATSRAPGQPYEQYF.

The rearrangement uses TRBV5-6 and TRBJ1-3; perhaps TRBD1 as D (6 bases). V was clipped by 0 bases and J by 0 bases, with 7 bases between them. The CDR3 totals 15 residues. The germline V gene has CDR1 SGHDT and CDR2 YYEEEE. CDR3: CASSLGQASGNTIYF. The CDR3 nucleotides read TGTGCCAGCAGCTTGGGACAGGCCTCTGGAAACACCATATATTTT.

The rearrangement joins TRBV7-9 to TRBJ1-1; D remains unclear. Germline V lookup: CDR1 SEHNR, CDR2 FQNEAQ (reference sequence). CDR3 size: 13 residues. V lost 3 bases and J lost 1, with 6 bases in between. The CDR3 spells CASSFSGNTEAFF. The CDR3 nucleotides read TGTGCCAGCAGCTTTTCCGGGAACACTGAAGCTTTCTTT.

The V call is TRBV29-1, the J call TRBJ2-5; no firm D call. This CDR3 is built from 11 residues. The ends were cut back, 2 bases at V and 5 bases at J, with 6 bases in the middle. The germline CDR1 and CDR2 sequences are SQVTM and ANQGSEA. The CDR3 loop is CSVELRETQYF. The CDR3, as DNA: TGCAGCGTTGAATTGCGCGAGACCCAGTACTTC.

The chain uses TRBV7-9 and TRBJ1-1, with a weak D call TRBD1 (5 bases). CDR3 length equals 15 residues. The V gene lost 1 base and the J gene lost 4 bases, with 13 bases spanning the gap. From germline, CDR1 is SEHNR and CDR2 FQNEAQ (reference sequence). The CDR3 loop is CASSLDGGGGTEAFF. The CDR3 DNA sequence: TGTGCCAGCAGCTTAGACGGGGGAGGAGGCACTGAAGCTTTCTTT.

The V and J genes are TRBV27 and TRBJ2-5, with TRBD2 as a possible D gene (5 bases). The J call is in doubt because the DNA end fits TRBJ2-7 better. Germline CDR1 reads MNHEY; CDR2 reads SMNVEV (reference sequence). The length of the CDR3 is 14 residues. The CDR3 nucleotides read TGTGCCAGCAGTTTATTGAGGGAACACTACGAGCAGTACTTC. Its translation is CASSLLREHYEQYF.

This chain uses TRBV2 with TRBJ2-7; 8 positions match TRBD1. V shed 6 bases, J shed 7 bases, and the junction held 11 bases outside the gene matches. The CDR3 consists of 14 residues. The V gene's germline CDR1 is SNHLY and CDR2 FYNNEI. Here the CDR3 reads CASSGTGPLQEQYF. The CDR3 nucleotides are TGTGCCAGCAGCGGGACAGGACCTCTACAGGAGCAGTACTTC.

The chain has TRBV6-5 and TRBJ2-7; TRBD2 is a possible D gene (5 bases). The CDR3 extends over 13 amino acids. V shed 5 bases and J shed 2 bases, with 10 bases lying between them. In germline, CDR1 is MNHEY, CDR2 SVGAGI. CDR3 bases: TGTGCCAGCAGTGAGGGAATGCCCTACGAGCAGTACTTC. Its translation: CASSEGMPYEQYF.